A single sample gave rise to the 10 T cell receptor beta chains below, sequenced in a study of response to subunit inactivated influenza vaccine. TCRdb reprocessed the RT-PCR reads via MiXCR and lists one record per CDR3 protein. The sample yields 800,000 to 1,000,000 distinct CDR3 sequences, around 20% seen once. Here the sequenced sample was PBMCs from blood, taken 4 to 6 days after vaccination. All receptors come from a man aged 50-60 years who received an inactivated influenza vaccine.

V usage is TRBV6-5 and J usage is TRBJ2-3; TRBD2 is a possible D gene (5 bases). This CDR3 has 17 residues. V lost 2 bases, J lost 0 bases, and 15 bases lay in between. Germline CDR1 is MNHEY and CDR2 is SVGAGI. The CDR3 reads CASSYRHPGGSTDTQYF. The CDR3 region has the DNA TGTGCCAGCAGTTACAGACACCCCGGAGGTAGCACAGATACGCAGTATTTT.

In this sample, this clonotype turned up a few times. The V gene is TRBV10-2, the J gene TRBJ2-5; D is ambiguous. V lost 6 bases, J lost 2 bases, and 13 bases lay in between. CDR3 size: 14 residues. Germline values: CDR1 WSHSY, CDR2 SAAADI. The CDR3 bases are TGCGCCAGCAGCCCTCCGGACCGACAAGAGACCCAGTACTTC. It encodes CASSPPDRQETQYF.

The chain employs TRBV6-5 and TRBJ1-6, with 10 positions matching TRBD1. This CDR3 has 17 residues. V lost 2 bases to trimming and J lost 6 bases; unmatched junction nucleotides: 7. CDR1 is MNHEY, CDR2 SVGAGI, per germline. CDR3 amino acids: CASSYEGTGVGNSPLHF. The CDR3 nucleotides are TGTGCCAGCAGTTACGAGGGGACAGGGGTGGGTAATTCACCCCTCCACTTT.

This clonotype was seen ten or more times. This sequence joins TRBV12-3 or TRBV12-4 and TRBJ2-5, with 7 bases identical to TRBD1. The CDR3 is made up of 14 amino acids. The V and J ends lost 2 bases and 0 bases, in that order; junction bases with no gene match: 0. CDR3 sequence: CASSLTGDQETQYF. The DNA of the CDR3 is TGTGCCAGCAGTTTAACAGGGGACCAAGAGACCCAGTACTTC.

V and J are TRBV18 and TRBJ1-5, with D perhaps matching TRBD1 (6 bases). The V end was cut by 5 bases, the J end by 0 bases, with 20 bases between. The CDR3 is 18 residues long. The germline gives CDR1 KGHSH, CDR2 LQKENI. CDR3 in DNA: TGTGCCAGCTCAGGACAAGTCCGGGACAAATATAGCAATCAGCCCCAGCATTTT. Protein: CASSGQVRDKYSNQPQHF.

The rearrangement links TRBV10-1 to TRBJ2-7; D is possibly TRBD2 (5 bases). Trimming removed 0 bases at V and 1 base at J, with 10 bases between. This CDR3 contains 15 residues. CDR1 is WNHNN and CDR2 is SYGVQD in the germline V gene (reference sequence). CDR3 DNA: TGCGCCAGCAGTGAGTCGAGGGCCCCTTCCTACGAGCAGTACTTC. This gives the protein CASSESRAPSYEQYF.

A few counts support this clonotype. This rearrangement joins TRBV7-8 to TRBJ2-1, with D tentatively TRBD1 (5 bases). This CDR3 contains 16 residues. Germline lookup yields CDR1 SGHVS and CDR2 FQNEAQ. Between the trimmed V and J ends, which lost 2 bases and 4 bases, there was a span of 15 bases. CDR3 nucleotides: TGTGCCAGCAGCTTAATAGCTTTTGACAGATACAATGAGCAGTTCTTC. This translates into CASSLIAFDRYNEQFF.

This clonotype has a count of ten or more. This chain connects TRBV4-2 to TRBJ2-3, with D possibly TRBD2 on 5 matching bases. The ends were cut back, 1 base at V and 1 base at J, with 6 bases in the middle. Germline loops: CDR1 LGHNA, CDR2 YNFKEQ. The CDR3 is made up of 14 amino acids. The CDR3 region is CASSQGTGTDTQYF. CDR3 nucleotides: TGTGCCAGCAGCCAAGGGACTGGCACAGATACGCAGTATTTT.

The V gene is TRBV11-2, the J gene TRBJ2-1, with no clear D. Trimming left V 0 bases short and J 0 bases short, with 9 bases between. From germline, CDR1 is SGHAT and CDR2 FQNNGV. This CDR3 has 16 residues. The CDR3 coding sequence is TGTGCCAGCAGCTTAGAACTCGGACGCTCCTACAATGAGCAGTTCTTC. This codes for CASSLELGRSYNEQFF.

The table lists this clonotype with a few counts. The V call is TRBV27, the J call TRBJ2-2; D not resolved. The germline V and J ends were trimmed by 6 bases and 5 bases, with 16 bases remaining between them. Germline CDR1 MNHEY, CDR2 SMNVEV (reference sequence). The CDR3 length is 15 residues. CDR3 DNA: TGTGCCAGCAGCTACCACCCGGACGGGACCGGGGAGCTGTTTTTT. This translates into CASSYHPDGTGELFF.